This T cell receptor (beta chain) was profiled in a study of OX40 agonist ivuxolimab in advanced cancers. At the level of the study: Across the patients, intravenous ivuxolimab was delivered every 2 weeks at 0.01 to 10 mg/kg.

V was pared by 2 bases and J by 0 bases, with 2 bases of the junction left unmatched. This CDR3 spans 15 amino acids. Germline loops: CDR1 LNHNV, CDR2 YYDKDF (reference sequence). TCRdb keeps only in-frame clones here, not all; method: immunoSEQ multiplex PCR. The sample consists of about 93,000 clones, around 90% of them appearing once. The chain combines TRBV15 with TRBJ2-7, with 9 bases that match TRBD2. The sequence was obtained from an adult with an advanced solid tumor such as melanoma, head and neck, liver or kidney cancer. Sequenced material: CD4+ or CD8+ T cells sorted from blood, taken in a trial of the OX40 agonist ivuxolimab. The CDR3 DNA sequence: TGTGCCACCAGCAGACGACTAGCGGACTCCTACGAGCAGTACTTC. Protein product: CATSRRLADSYEQYF.